This T cell receptor (beta chain) was retrieved from a study of personalized T cell therapy for brain tumors (dated by TCRdb to the early 2020s). In the study overall: By uniting sequencing of tumor DNA/RNA and proteomic profiling via mass spectrometry, a proteogenomic approach pinpointed peptides restricted to the tumor.

An RNeasy Mini Kit was used to extract RNA from the peptide-stimulated T cells, and that RNA served as input for TCR beta CDR3 sequencing. The immunoSEQ platform was used to perform TCR Vbeta CDR3 sequencing at survey-level resolution. Concerning the study's data processing: Sequence results were analyzed and compiled with immunoSEQ ANALYZER v3.0. Drawn from immuneACCESS, this table holds only the in-frame rearrangements with V and J called that TCRdb kept. Clones are partly lost; checked studies trace under half to an unresolved V gene and leave the rest unexplained. That table supplies the V and J calls and clone size; D and trimming were determined from the DNA. The sample table records some 1,800 clones; under 25% of these occur just once. Of the sample, 43% falls within the top ten clones. The junction shows trimming of 3 bases on V and 0 bases on J, plus 16 bases between the germline ends. Counted from cysteine to phenylalanine, this CDR3 has 17 amino acids. Only CDR3 DNA remains: 51 bases, in frame from the first base. CDR1 is given as SGHTS and CDR2 as YDEGEE, both from the germline V gene.

PBMCs were isolated by Ficoll density gradient centrifugation, and adherent monocytes were differentiated into dendritic cells with IL-4 and GM-CSF. Peptide-loaded DCs were irradiated and co-cultured with non-adherent cells at a 1:10 ratio, and on day 7 the proliferating cells were restimulated with fresh peptide-loaded DCs. The culture cytokines were IL-6, IL-7, IL-12 and IL-15 for the first stimulation, IL-7 plus IL-2 for the second stimulation, and IL-2 alone for the third stimulation. Cryopreservation was applied to the expanded cells used for TCR sequencing. This clone was counted between two and nine times. Its antigen remains undetermined. No per-base quality is available; no much larger clone lies one base away.

Sequencing used a T cell product expanded with peptides in culture. Recombination joined TRBV5-8 with TRBJ1-3; TRBD1 might be the D gene, on 6 matching bases. This TCR came from a human donor with medulloblastoma. The CDR3 region: CASSSAGGSSSGNTIYF. The nucleotides read TGTGCCAGCAGCTCGGCCGGGGGCTCGAGCTCTGGAAACACCATATATTTT.